What follows are 23 T cell receptor beta chains derived from one specimen sequenced in a study of post-analysis software for immune sequencing data. Regarding the study as a whole: Roughly 5 TRBV segments occurring more often in patients than controls included TRBV5-6, TRBV5-1 and TRBV20-1.

Their antigens remain unidentified. Incorporated into the TCR beta cDNA libraries were unique molecular identifiers, which served to reduce PCR and sequencing biases. TCRdb used MiXCR to reprocess the PCR reads, holding one entry per CDR3 protein. The table includes about 200,000 distinct CDR3 sequences, over 25% detected once. What was sequenced was blood. These receptor sequences come from a girl under 18 with multiple sclerosis.

The chain joins TRBV28 to TRBJ2-1; 14 bases are shared with TRBD2. CDR1 MDHEN and CDR2 SYDVKM come from the germline V gene. This CDR3 is 19 amino acids long. V dropped 6 bases and J dropped 3; count of bases not matched to a gene: 13. CDR3 loop: CASRNGGTSGSAFYNEQFF. Written as DNA, the CDR3 is TGTGCCAGCAGAAATGGAGGGACTAGCGGGAGTGCTTTCTACAATGAGCAGTTCTTC.

This clonotype was seen at least ten times. The V and J genes are TRBV4-1 and TRBJ2-7; tentatively, D is TRBD1 or TRBD2 (5 bases each). This CDR3 spans 15 amino acids. CDR1 and CDR2 from the germline V gene are MGHRA and YSYEKL. The germline V and J ends were trimmed by 4 bases and 4 bases, with 17 bases remaining between them. The CDR3 sequence: CASSRARGEGYEQYF. CDR3 in DNA: TGCGCCAGCAGCCGAGCAAGGGGAGAAGGGTACGAGCAGTACTTC.

The chain uses TRBV30 and TRBJ2-1, with TRBD2 matching over 7 bases. CDR1 and CDR2 (germline): GTSNPN, SVGIG (reference sequence). Germline trimming cut 2 bases from V and 4 bases from J; bases unmatched to any gene: 11. CDR3 length equals 16 residues. This chain's CDR3 is CAWSLPSGVGYNEQFF. DNA for the CDR3: TGTGCCTGGAGTTTGCCTAGCGGCGTCGGGTACAATGAGCAGTTCTTC.

The sample holds many counts of this clonotype. The chain is built from TRBV5-1 and TRBJ2-3, with D perhaps matching TRBD2 (6 bases). The CDR3 has 16 residues. Germline V gene data show CDR1 as SGHRS and CDR2 as YFSETQ. The ends were cut back, 1 base at V and 0 bases at J, with 12 bases in the middle. Here the CDR3 reads CASSLPGGTSTDTQYF. CDR3 DNA: TGCGCCAGCAGCTTGCCGGGCGGGACTAGCACAGATACGCAGTATTTT.

Turning to this clonotype: Given a much more abundant clone one base away, this may be a read error. This chain links TRBV10-1 with TRBJ2-5; no clear D gene. Trimming took off 0 bases at V and 11 bases at J, with 19 bases between the two ends. The germline CDR1 and CDR2 sequences are WNHNN and SYGVQD (reference sequence). This CDR3 comprises 15 residues. CDR3 protein: CASSESKPGYNEQYF. The CDR3 DNA is TGCGCCAGCAGTGAGTCGAAACCGGGTTACAATGAGCAGTACTTC.

The V call is TRBV29-1, the J call TRBJ1-2; D call uncertain. The V end lost 5 bases, the J end lost 6 bases, and 13 bases lay between the germline ends. From germline, CDR1 is SQVTM and CDR2 ANQGSEA. The CDR3 covers 12 residues. DNA of the CDR3: TGCAGCGTTTTTCGCTCATTGGATGGCTACACCTTC. This codes for CSVFRSLDGYTF. Drawing the rest from reference TRBV29-1 and TRBJ1-2, the complete variable domain is SAVISQKPSRDICQRGTSLTIQCQVDSQVTMMFWYRQQPGQSLTLIATANQGSEATYESGFVIDKFPISRPNLTFSTLTVSNMSPEDSSIYLCSVFRSLDGYTFGSGTRLTVV.

There are many counts of this clonotype. The V call is TRBV12-3 or TRBV12-4, the J call TRBJ2-3; 8 bases map to TRBD1. This CDR3 has 17 amino acids. The junction had 16 bases not matched to a gene; V was cut back by 5 bases and J by 6 bases. The CDR3 sequence is CASSPGQGGDKTDTQYF. CDR3 in DNA: TGTGCCAGCAGTCCAGGACAGGGCGGAGACAAGACTGATACGCAGTATTTT.

The J gene is TRBJ2-1, the V gene TRBV21-1; TRBD1, the table's D call, was not compared with the DNA. TRBV21-1 is marked as a pseudogene. The CDR3 runs 14 residues. CDR3 coding DNA: TGTGCCAGCTGCGGGACAGGGGAGTACAATGAGCAGTTCTTC. It yields the protein CASCGTGEYNEQFF.

This clonotype showed up just a few times. The chain has TRBV20-1 and TRBJ1-1; D perhaps matches TRBD1 (6 bases). The CDR3 runs 14 residues. Germline V gene lookup returns CDR1 DFQATT and CDR2 SNEGSKA (reference sequence). The CDR3 loop is CRAHRDGVNTEAFF. In DNA, the CDR3 is TGCAGAGCCCACAGGGATGGAGTGAACACTGAAGCTTTCTTT.

This clonotype was counted only a few times. The gene calls are TRBV5-1 and TRBJ2-7; TRBD1 agrees at 7 bases. Germline values: CDR1 SGHRS, CDR2 YFSETQ. V lost 5 bases to trimming and J lost 0 bases; unmatched junction nucleotides: 5. CDR3 size: 14 residues. The CDR3 loop reads CASSLRDSSYEQYF. For the CDR3, the DNA is TGCGCCAGCAGTCTAAGGGACAGCTCCTACGAGCAGTACTTC.

Points on this clonotype: This may arise from a read error, as a much more abundant clone is one base away. Lacking the conserved final phenylalanine or tryptophan, this CDR3 likely reflects a read error. The chain uses TRBV12-3 or TRBV12-4 and TRBJ2-1; 12 bases map to TRBD2. CDR3 length: 15 residues. CDR3 bases: TGTGCCAGCAGTCTAGCGGGAGGGTCCTACAATGAGCAGTTCTTA. Encoded protein: CASSLAGGSYNEQFL.

This clonotype was seen a few times. The rearrangement uses TRBV6-6 and TRBJ2-7; 7 bases map to TRBD1. V lost 3 bases, J lost 0 bases, and 8 bases stayed unmatched. The CDR3 contains 16 residues. Germline assignment: CDR1 MNHNY and CDR2 SVGAGI (reference sequence). CDR3 amino acids: CASSYSDRALSYEQYF. CDR3 DNA: TGTGCCAGCAGTTATTCTGACAGGGCCCTCTCCTACGAGCAGTACTTC.

The genes are TRBV5-1 and TRBJ2-3; 16 bases map to TRBD2. The ends lost 4 bases at V and 4 bases at J; junction bases unmatched: 3. The CDR3 loop spans 16 amino acids. Germline assignment: CDR1 SGHRS and CDR2 YFSETQ. CDR3 sequence: CASSGGTSGGADTQYF. CDR3 nucleotide sequence: TGCGCCAGCAGCGGAGGGACTAGCGGGGGGGCAGATACGCAGTATTTT.

This clonotype has more than one count but fewer than ten. The chain recombines TRBV19 with TRBJ1-6; D unresolved. Germline V gene data show CDR1 as LNHDA and CDR2 as SQIVND (reference sequence). The CDR3 spans 13 residues. Trimming removed 3 bases from V and 6 bases from J, with 6 bases in between. The CDR3: CASSIGPNSPLHF. CDR3 DNA sequence: TGTGCCAGTAGTATCGGTCCTAATTCACCCCTCCACTTT. Supplemented by reference TRBV19 and TRBJ1-6, the full variable domain reads DGGITQSPKYLFRKEGQNVTLSCEQNLNHDAMYWYRQDPGQGLRLIYYSQIVNDFQKGDIAEGYSVSREKKESFPLTVTSAQKNPTAFYLCASSIGPNSPLHFGNGTRLTVT.

The genes are TRBV27 and TRBJ1-4; TRBD1 might be the D (5 bases). The CDR3 covers 18 residues. Trimming cost V 0 bases and J 7 bases, with 21 bases left between them. The germline V gene has CDR1 MNHEY and CDR2 SMNVEV (reference sequence). DNA of the CDR3: TGTGCCAGCAGTTTATCCCCTACTGGGGCAGAAGGTGGTGAAAAACTGTTTTTT. As protein: CASSLSPTGAEGGEKLFF.

The chain is built from TRBV7-8 and TRBJ2-5; 13 bases are a match to TRBD2. This CDR3 is built from 16 residues. V dropped 5 bases and J dropped 4; count of bases not matched to a gene: 7. Germline V CDR1 and CDR2: SGHVS, FQNEAQ. The CDR3 here is CASSPGLAGEGETQYF. CDR3 DNA: TGTGCCAGCAGCCCCGGACTAGCGGGAGAAGGAGAGACCCAGTACTTC. The full variable domain, completed using reference TRBV7-8 and TRBJ2-5, is GAGVSQSPRYKVAKRGQDVALRCDPISGHVSLFWYQQALGQGPEFLTYFQNEAQLDKSGLPSDRFFAERPEGSVSTLKIQRTQQEDSAVYLCASSPGLAGEGETQYFGPGTRLLVL.

This clonotype was recorded at least ten times. The genes are TRBV11-2 and TRBJ2-7; 12 bases map to TRBD2. CDR1 is SGHAT, CDR2 FQNNGV, per germline. CDR3 length: 16 residues. V trimming: 4 bases; J trimming: 3 bases; junction bases outside the gene matches: 7. In DNA form, the CDR3 reads TGTGCCAGCAGCTCGCGGGTACTAGCGGGGGGCTACGAGCAGTACTTC. Translation gives CASSSRVLAGGYEQYF.

This clonotype was observed at least ten times. V gene TRBV7-9 combines with J gene TRBJ1-6; D is undetermined. Germline V lookup: CDR1 SEHNR, CDR2 FQNEAQ (reference sequence). The CDR3 sequence is 15 residues long. V was trimmed by 10 bases and J by 7 bases, leaving 20 bases between them. CDR3 sequence reads: CAIPTGQAPNSPLHF. The CDR3 region has the DNA TGTGCCATCCCGACTGGGCAGGCGCCAAATTCACCCCTCCACTTT.

The table lists this clonotype with many counts. The J gene is TRBJ1-1, the V gene TRBV5-1; no firm D call. Germline-derived CDR1 and CDR2 are SGHRS and YFSETQ. The CDR3 has 15 amino acids. Trimming removed 4 bases from V and 6 bases from J, with 19 bases in between. CDR3 sequence: CASSPLGRAGSEAFF. The CDR3 coding sequence is TGCGCCAGCAGCCCCCTGGGCCGGGCGGGCTCTGAAGCTTTCTTT.

This clonotype occurred a few times. The rearrangement links TRBV5-6 to TRBJ1-1, with a weak D call TRBD1 (6 bases). Germline V CDR1 and CDR2: SGHDT, YYEEEE. V shed 3 bases and J shed 6 bases, with 12 bases lying between them. CDR3 length: 13 amino acids. This chain's CDR3 is CASSYDRRPEAFF. CDR3 sequence (DNA): TGTGCCAGCAGCTACGACAGGAGGCCTGAAGCTTTCTTT.

The J gene is TRBJ2-1, the V gene TRBV14; D is unresolved. The V gene lost 1 base and the J gene lost 0 bases, with 13 bases spanning the gap. This CDR3 is 17 amino acids long. The germline CDR1 and CDR2 sequences are SGHDN and FVKESK. The CDR3 region is CASSQGERTFSYNEQFF. CDR3 sequence (DNA): TGTGCCAGCAGCCAAGGGGAACGGACCTTCTCCTACAATGAGCAGTTCTTC.

This clonotype was found a few times. The chain carries TRBV3-1 and TRBJ1-2, with TRBD1 matching over 9 bases. The CDR3 length is 15 residues. Germline V gene data show CDR1 as LGHDT and CDR2 as YNNKEL (reference sequence). The ends lost 2 bases at V and 5 bases at J; junction bases unmatched: 6. CDR3 sequence reads: CASSQTGTGLYGYTF. Written as DNA, the CDR3 is TGTGCCAGCAGCCAAACCGGGACAGGGTTATATGGCTACACCTTC. The complete variable domain, with remaining parts taken from reference TRBV3-1 and TRBJ1-2, reads DTAVSQTPKYLVTQMGNDKSIKCEQNLGHDTMYWYKQDSKKFLKIMFSYNNKELIINETVPNRFSPKSPDKAHLNLHINSLELGDSAVYFCASSQTGTGLYGYTFGSGTRLTVV.

The V call is TRBV5-6, the J call TRBJ1-1; D is undetermined. This CDR3 is 13 amino acids long. V was clipped by 0 bases and J by 11 bases, with 14 bases between them. Per the germline V gene, CDR1 is SGHDT and CDR2 is YYEEEE. The CDR3 loop reads CASSLAVAGSAFF. DNA of the CDR3: TGTGCCAGCAGCTTGGCAGTCGCGGGGAGCGCTTTCTTT.